The clone carrying this T cell receptor (beta chain) occurred once. Its antigen remains unidentified. This sample is drawn from a study of T cell responses to AZD1222 COVID-19 vaccine. Overall study findings and caveats: The study identified only five to seven AZD1222 recipients as seropositive at baseline.

CDR3 length: 15 residues. Germline trimming cut 4 bases from V and 4 bases from J; bases unmatched to any gene: 7. The germline CDR1 and CDR2 sequences are SGHDT and YYEEEE. The method was immunoSEQ multiplex PCR; TCRdb's version includes in-frame clones alone and lacks a portion of them. The data contain over 75,000 clones, around 87% of them singletons. The genes are TRBV5-6 and TRBJ2-1, with TRBD2 identical over 8 bases. This specimen was peripheral blood, taken 28 days after the second AZD1222 dose. The sequence was collected from an adult who received the AZD1222 COVID-19 vaccine. The CDR3 loop reads CASSPAGGGYNEQFF. The CDR3 nucleotides read TGTGCCAGCAGCCCGGCGGGGGGCGGGTACAATGAGCAGTTCTTC.